The 22 T cell receptor beta chains reported below all come from one sample, sequenced in a study of cytomegalovirus exposure and HLA in healthy donors. With 60 Vbeta and 13 Jbeta primers, the PCR was carried out. Data came from immunoSEQ multiplex PCR; TCRdb stores just in-frame clones and leaves some out. The data contain some 100,000 clones, around 68% of them singletons. The sample consisted of PBMCs. The receptors shown here come from a woman between 50 and 59 years old in good health and CMV-seropositive.

This chain links TRBV4-1 with TRBJ2-2, with 9 bases fitting TRBD2. V lost 3 bases and J lost 7; bases outside the gene matches: 9. Germline lookup yields CDR1 MGHRA and CDR2 YSYEKL. The CDR3 is made up of 16 amino acids. Here the CDR3 reads CASSQLAGIRGGELFF. In DNA, the CDR3 is TGCGCCAGCAGCCAGCTAGCGGGGATTAGGGGCGGGGAGCTGTTTTTT.

The chain joins TRBV7-2 to TRBJ1-1; D may be TRBD1 (5 bases). The CDR3 is made up of 14 amino acids. In germline, CDR1 is SGHTA, CDR2 FQGNSA. Trimming shortened V by 3 bases and J by 4 bases, and 12 bases separated the two germline ends. The CDR3 here is CASSFLGAGTEAFF. The CDR3 nucleotides read TGTGCCAGCAGCTTTTTAGGGGCTGGCACTGAAGCTTTCTTT.

The J gene is TRBJ1-4, the V gene TRBV10-1; D possibly corresponds to TRBD1 (6 bases). CDR3 size: 14 residues. Germline V CDR1 and CDR2: WNHNN, SYGVQD (reference sequence). The V gene lost 5 bases and the J gene lost 5 bases, with 12 bases spanning the gap. CDR3 sequence reads: CASSYRAWNEKLFF. The CDR3 coding sequence is TGCGCCAGCAGTTACAGGGCCTGGAATGAAAAACTGTTTTTT.

CDR3 amino acids: CASTPRDSLINTGELFF. CDR3 DNA sequence: TGTGCCAGCACCCCTCGAGACAGTCTCATAAACACCGGGGAGCTGTTTTTT. This chain connects TRBV21-1 to TRBJ2-2; the table's D gene call, TRBD1, was not cross checked with the DNA. TRBV21-1 is an annotated pseudogene. The CDR3 runs to 17 residues.

CDR3 in DNA: TGTGCCAGCAGCCATCAGGATTCACCCCTCCACTTT. Residues: CASSHQDSPLHF. The chain links TRBV14 to TRBJ1-6, with unresolved D. From germline, CDR1 is SGHDN and CDR2 FVKESK. CDR3 size: 12 residues. The V end lost 3 bases, the J end lost 8 bases, and 5 bases lay between the germline ends. Filled out from reference TRBV14 and TRBJ1-6, the complete variable domain reads EAGVTQFPSHSVIEKGQTVTLRCDPISGHDNLYWYRRVMGKEIKFLLHFVKESKQDESGMPNNRFLAERTGGTYSTLKVQPAELEDSGVYFCASSHQDSPLHFGNGTRLTVT.

CDR3 in DNA: TGTGCCAGCAGTTCTTGGGGACAGGGATTCAATCAGCCCCAGCATTTT. Its translation: CASSSWGQGFNQPQHF. J is TRBJ1-5 and V is TRBV27; 9 nucleotides agree with TRBD1. CDR3 length: 16 residues. Germline assignment: CDR1 MNHEY and CDR2 SMNVEV (reference sequence). V lost 4 bases and J lost 3; bases outside the gene matches: 7.

This clone was recorded a few times. The chain carries TRBV2 and TRBJ2-3, with TRBD2 identical over 9 bases. The CDR3 loop spans 15 amino acids. The V segment lost 6 bases and the J segment 1 base; nucleotides outside the gene matches: 5. Germline V gives CDR1 SNHLY, CDR2 FYNNEI. The CDR3 DNA reads as TGTGCCAGCAGGTTTGGCGGGGGGGGCACAGATACGCAGTATTTT. It yields the protein CASRFGGGGTDTQYF.

This clone was seen a single time. The V call is TRBV7-2, the J call TRBJ2-7; 12 bases agree with TRBD2. This CDR3 has 16 amino acids. The germline gives CDR1 SGHTA, CDR2 FQGNSA. Unmatched junction bases numbered 6, after V lost 5 bases and J lost 1 base. For the CDR3, the DNA is TGTGCCAGCAGCCCGACTAGCGGGAGTTATTCCTACGAGCAGTACTTC. Amino acids: CASSPTSGSYSYEQYF.

The V and J genes are TRBV7-3 and TRBJ2-3, with D unclear. V was clipped by 5 bases and J by 2 bases, with 5 bases between them. CDR3 length equals 12 residues. CDR1 is SGHTA and CDR2 is FQGTGA in the germline V gene. CDR3 bases: TGTGCCAGCAGCCCAGACACAGATACGCAGTATTTT. Its protein is CASSPDTDTQYF. Together with reference TRBV7-3 and TRBJ2-3, the CDR3 gives the full variable domain: GAGVSQTPSNKVTEKGKYVELRCDPISGHTALYWYRQSLGQGPEFLIYFQGTGAADDSGLPNDRFFAVRPEGSVSTLKIQRTERGDSAVYLCASSPDTDTQYFGPGTRLTVL.

J is TRBJ1-5 and V is TRBV7-8; D is ambiguous. Looked up from germline, CDR1 is SGHVS and CDR2 is FQNEAQ. V was trimmed by 1 base and J by 1 base, leaving 11 bases between them. CDR3 length: 16 amino acids. The CDR3 reads CASSLEGGMSNQPQHF. The CDR3 DNA reads TGTGCCAGCAGCTTAGAGGGCGGGATGAGCAATCAGCCCCAGCATTTT.

This clone was seen once. CDR3 in DNA: TGTGCCAGCAGCTTGCCGGGGGGAAACACCATATATTTT. Protein product: CASSLPGGNTIYF. The rearrangement joins TRBV7-2 to TRBJ1-3; D is undetermined. CDR1 is SGHTA and CDR2 is FQGNSA in the germline V gene. This CDR3 spans 13 amino acids. Deletions cut 3 bases from V and 4 bases from J, with 7 bases between.

This clone has a handful of counts. This chain links TRBV7-6 with TRBJ1-1; TRBD1 agrees at 9 bases. Germline V CDR1 and CDR2: SGHVS, FNYEAQ. The V gene end was trimmed by 3 bases and the J gene end by 4 bases; junction bases not matched to a gene: 6. This CDR3 contains 15 residues. The CDR3 region is CASSLDRGMSTEAFF. CDR3 in DNA: TGTGCCAGCAGCTTGGACAGGGGAATGAGCACTGAAGCTTTCTTT.

The chain has TRBV5-1 and TRBJ2-7; 7 bases fit TRBD1. The CDR3 has 14 residues. V dropped 4 bases and J dropped 3; count of bases not matched to a gene: 7. The germline gives CDR1 SGHRS, CDR2 YFSETQ. CDR3 DNA: TGCGCCAGCAGCCTTACGTACAGGGGCTACGAGCAGTACTTC. It translates to CASSLTYRGYEQYF. Together with reference TRBV5-1 and TRBJ2-7, the CDR3 gives the full variable domain: KAGVTQTPRYLIKTRGQQVTLSCSPISGHRSVSWYQQTPGQGLQFLFEYFSETQRNKGNFPGRFSGRQFSNSRSEMNVSTLELGDSALYLCASSLTYRGYEQYFGPGTRLTVT.

The rearrangement uses TRBV4-2 and TRBJ2-2; D is perhaps TRBD1 (6 bases). The CDR3 contains 13 residues. V lost 4 bases and J 11 bases, leaving 14 bases between the germline ends. Per the germline V gene, CDR1 is LGHNA and CDR2 is YNFKEQ. CDR3 region: CASSLRPGTELFF. The DNA for the CDR3 is TGTGCCAGCAGCCTCAGACCGGGGACAGAGCTGTTTTTT.

This clone was detected a few times. The chain links TRBV7-2 to TRBJ2-3, with D tentatively TRBD1 (7 bases). Germline CDR1 and CDR2: SGHTA and FQGNSA. The V end lost 5 bases, the J end lost 3 bases, and 18 bases lay between the germline ends. CDR3 length: 16 residues. In nucleotides, the CDR3 is TGTGCCAGCAGCCAGGGGGGCAGGGGGGTGACAGATACGCAGTATTTT. Protein sequence: CASSQGGRGVTDTQYF.

The chain couples TRBV7-3 to TRBJ2-5; D may be TRBD2 (6 bases). The V gene lost 5 bases and the J gene lost 3 bases, with 13 bases spanning the gap. CDR1 is SGHTA, CDR2 FQGTGA, per germline. The CDR3 has 14 amino acids. The CDR3 spells CASSRGTPEETQYF. The DNA for the CDR3 is TGTGCCAGCAGCAGAGGGACTCCCGAAGAGACCCAGTACTTC. Full variable domain (missing parts from reference TRBV7-3 and TRBJ2-5): GAGVSQTPSNKVTEKGKYVELRCDPISGHTALYWYRQSLGQGPEFLIYFQGTGAADDSGLPNDRFFAVRPEGSVSTLKIQRTERGDSAVYLCASSRGTPEETQYFGPGTRLLVL.

In this sample, this clone turned up a few times. The chain links TRBV19 to TRBJ1-5, with D unclear. The V gene lost 5 bases and the J gene lost 3 bases, with 8 bases spanning the gap. The CDR3 covers 13 residues. CDR1 LNHDA and CDR2 SQIVND come from the germline V gene (reference sequence). The CDR3 DNA sequence: TGTGCCAGTAGTGGGCCAAACAATCAGCCCCAGCATTTT. It yields the protein CASSGPNNQPQHF.

The genes are TRBV5-1 and TRBJ2-3; 8 nucleotides align to TRBD1. Trimming at V came to 0 bases and at J to 0 bases, leaving 9 bases not matched to a gene. Germline V gene data show CDR1 as SGHRS and CDR2 as YFSETQ. CDR3 size: 18 residues. Written as DNA, the CDR3 is TGCGCCAGCAGCTTGGCCCTAGACAGGGGAGGTAGCACAGATACGCAGTATTTT. This encodes CASSLALDRGGSTDTQYF. The full variable domain, in which reference TRBV5-1 and TRBJ2-3 provide the parts outside the CDR3, is KAGVTQTPRYLIKTRGQQVTLSCSPISGHRSVSWYQQTPGQGLQFLFEYFSETQRNKGNFPGRFSGRQFSNSRSEMNVSTLELGDSALYLCASSLALDRGGSTDTQYFGPGTRLTVL.

This chain joins TRBV5-4 and TRBJ2-3, with 13 bases identical to TRBD2. This CDR3 spans 15 amino acids. CDR1 is SGHNT and CDR2 is YYREEE in the germline V gene (reference sequence). J lost 8 bases, V lost 4 bases, and 7 bases had no gene match. The CDR3 bases are TGTGCCAGCAGCACGACTAGCGGGGGGTCGGGTACGCAGTATTTT. Encoded protein: CASSTTSGGSGTQYF.

The genes are TRBV4-2 and TRBJ2-3; 8 bases line up with TRBD2. The J segment lost 6 bases and the V segment lost 0 bases, leaving 8 bases of the junction unmatched. CDR1 is LGHNA, CDR2 YNFKEQ, per germline. CDR3 length equals 16 residues. The CDR3 loop reads CASSQDSSGSSDTQYF. In DNA, the CDR3 is TGTGCCAGCAGCCAAGATTCCAGCGGGAGCTCGGATACGCAGTATTTT.

This sequence joins TRBV5-1 and TRBJ1-1; 8 bases agree with TRBD1. The CDR3 length is 16 residues. Trimming removed 2 bases from V and 0 bases from J; junction bases left unmatched: 6. The germline gives CDR1 SGHRS, CDR2 YFSETQ. CDR3 residues: CASSFVQTGVNTEAFF. In nucleotides, the CDR3 is TGCGCCAGCAGCTTTGTCCAGACAGGGGTGAACACTGAAGCTTTCTTT.

Only one count was recorded for this clone. The V and J genes are TRBV19 and TRBJ2-7; maybe TRBD1 (6 bases). The CDR3 totals 15 residues. Germline V gene data show CDR1 as LNHDA and CDR2 as SQIVND (reference sequence). V lost 5 bases and J lost 0, with 14 bases in between. In nucleotides, the CDR3 is TGTGCCAGTAGTTTCACCGGGACATCCTCCTACGAGCAGTACTTC. The encoded protein is CASSFTGTSSYEQYF. Based on the CDR3 plus reference TRBV19 and TRBJ2-7, the full variable domain is DGGITQSPKYLFRKEGQNVTLSCEQNLNHDAMYWYRQDPGQGLRLIYYSQIVNDFQKGDIAEGYSVSREKKESFPLTVTSAQKNPTAFYLCASSFTGTSSYEQYFGPGTRLTVT.